The entry below describes one T cell receptor beta chain. Antigen: not known. This entry belongs to a study of T cell responses to AZD1222 COVID-19 vaccine. Sequenced by immunoSEQ multiplex PCR; TCRdb stores in-frame clones only, minus some. The table includes 180,000 or so clones, nearly 95% detected once. CDR1 WNHNN and CDR2 SYGVQD come from the germline V gene (reference sequence). V was cut by 6 bases and J by 6 bases, with 12 bases left in between. The CDR3 is 12 amino acids. Study conclusions and caveats: Regions 160-218 and 743-854 dominated among vaccine-associated CD4 TCRs spanning spike. In a largely white British group with more females than males, clonal diversity was possibly underestimated.

This sequence was found in an adult who received the AZD1222 COVID-19 vaccine. V and J are TRBV10-1 and TRBJ2-7; D not certain. The sample was peripheral blood, taken 28 days after the second AZD1222 dose. The CDR3 sequence is CASSSAGREQYF. CDR3 sequence (DNA): TGCGCCAGCAGCTCCGCAGGCCGCGAGCAGTACTTC.